Many counts were recorded for the clone carrying this T cell receptor (beta chain). There are 14 residues in the CDR3. The V gene's germline CDR1 is DFQATT and CDR2 SNEGSKA (reference sequence). Germline trimming cut 3 bases from V and 8 bases from J; bases unmatched to any gene: 8. These data come from a study of early T cells in non-severe SARS-CoV-2 infection. Study background: Bulk RNA isolated from unsorted whole blood underwent sequencing; chains were not paired.

Individual cDNA molecules were tagged with unique molecular identifiers. MiXCR was run by TCRdb on the 5' RACE reads, yielding one entry per CDR3 protein. The sample has about 30,000 distinct CDR3 sequences, around 5.3% seen once; the top ten hold approximately 25%. This sequence joins TRBV20-1 and TRBJ2-1, with 9 positions matching TRBD2. The TCR was taken from an adult who was a healthcare worker with PCR-confirmed SARS-CoV-2 infection or an uninfected control (not recorded which). Sequenced: whole blood. CDR3 DNA sequence: TGCAGTGCTAGTAGAGCGGGAGGAGGGTATGAGCAGTTCTTC. It translates to CSASRAGGGYEQFF.